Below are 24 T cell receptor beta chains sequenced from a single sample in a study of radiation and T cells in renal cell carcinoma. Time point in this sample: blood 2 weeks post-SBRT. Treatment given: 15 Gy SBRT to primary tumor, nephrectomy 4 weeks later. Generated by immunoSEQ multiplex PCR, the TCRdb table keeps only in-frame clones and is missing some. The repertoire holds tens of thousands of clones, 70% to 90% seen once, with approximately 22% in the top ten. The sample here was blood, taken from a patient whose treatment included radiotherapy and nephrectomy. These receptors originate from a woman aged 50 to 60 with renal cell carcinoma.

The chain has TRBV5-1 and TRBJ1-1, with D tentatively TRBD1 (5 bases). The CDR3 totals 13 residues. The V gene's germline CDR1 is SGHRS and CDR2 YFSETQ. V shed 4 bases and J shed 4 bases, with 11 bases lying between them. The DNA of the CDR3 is TGCGCCAGCAGCCCCGGGACTGGCACTGAAGCTTTCTTT. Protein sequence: CASSPGTGTEAFF.

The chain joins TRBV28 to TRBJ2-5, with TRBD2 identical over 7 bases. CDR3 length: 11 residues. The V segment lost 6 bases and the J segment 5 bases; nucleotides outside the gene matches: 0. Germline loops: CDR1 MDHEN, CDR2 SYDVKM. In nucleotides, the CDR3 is TGTGCCAGCAGGGGGGGGGAGACCCAGTACTTC. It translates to CASRGGETQYF.

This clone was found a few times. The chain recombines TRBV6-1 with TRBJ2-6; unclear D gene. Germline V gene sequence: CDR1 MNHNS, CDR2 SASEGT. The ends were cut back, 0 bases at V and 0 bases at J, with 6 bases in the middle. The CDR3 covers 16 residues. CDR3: CASSEAYDSGANVLTF. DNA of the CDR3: TGTGCCAGCAGTGAAGCGTACGACTCTGGGGCCAACGTCCTGACTTTC.

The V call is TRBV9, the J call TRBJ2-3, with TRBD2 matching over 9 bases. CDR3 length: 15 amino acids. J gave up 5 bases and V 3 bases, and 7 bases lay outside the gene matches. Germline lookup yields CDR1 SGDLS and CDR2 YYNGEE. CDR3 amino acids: CASSGAGGPKDTQYF. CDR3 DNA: TGTGCCAGCAGCGGCGCGGGGGGGCCGAAAGATACGCAGTATTTT.

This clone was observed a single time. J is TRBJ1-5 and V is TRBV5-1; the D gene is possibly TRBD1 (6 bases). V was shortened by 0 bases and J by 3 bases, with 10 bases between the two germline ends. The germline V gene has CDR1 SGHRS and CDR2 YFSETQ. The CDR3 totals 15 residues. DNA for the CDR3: TGCGCCAGCAGCTTGGGAGGGGGTTCCAATCAGCCCCAGCATTTT. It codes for CASSLGGGSNQPQHF.

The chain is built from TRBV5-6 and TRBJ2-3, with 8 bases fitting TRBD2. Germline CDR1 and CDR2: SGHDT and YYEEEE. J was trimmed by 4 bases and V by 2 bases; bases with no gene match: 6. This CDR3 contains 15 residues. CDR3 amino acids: CASSFRSGGADTQYF. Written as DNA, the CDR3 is TGTGCCAGCAGCTTCCGCTCGGGGGGGGCAGATACGCAGTATTTT.

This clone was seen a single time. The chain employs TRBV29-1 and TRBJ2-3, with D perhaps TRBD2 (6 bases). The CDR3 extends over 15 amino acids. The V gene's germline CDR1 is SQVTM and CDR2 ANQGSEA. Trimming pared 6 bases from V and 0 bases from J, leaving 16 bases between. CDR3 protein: CSVPGGISSTDTQYF. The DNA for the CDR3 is TGCAGCGTACCCGGCGGGATTTCTAGCACAGATACGCAGTATTTT.

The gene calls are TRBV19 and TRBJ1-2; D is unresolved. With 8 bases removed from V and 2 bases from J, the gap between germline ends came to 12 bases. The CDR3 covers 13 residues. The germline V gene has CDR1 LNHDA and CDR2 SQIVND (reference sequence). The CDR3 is CASSPGFNYGYTF. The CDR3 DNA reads TGTGCCAGTTCCCCGGGCTTCAACTATGGCTACACCTTC.

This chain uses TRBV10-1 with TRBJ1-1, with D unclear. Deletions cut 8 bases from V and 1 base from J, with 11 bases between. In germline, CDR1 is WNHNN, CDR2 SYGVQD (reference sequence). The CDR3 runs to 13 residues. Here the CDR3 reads CASGVDGNTEAFF. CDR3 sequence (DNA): TGCGCCAGCGGGGTGGACGGGAACACTGAAGCTTTCTTT.

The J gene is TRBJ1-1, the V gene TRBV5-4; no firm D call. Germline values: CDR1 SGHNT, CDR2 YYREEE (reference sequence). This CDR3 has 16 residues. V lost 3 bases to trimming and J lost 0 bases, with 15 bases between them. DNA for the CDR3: TGTGCCAGCAGCTCCCCCCTTAGGCAGGTGAACACTGAAGCTTTCTTT. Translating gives CASSSPLRQVNTEAFF.

CDR3 DNA: TGTGCCAGCAGCCAAGGGTCTAACAGCTACAATGAGCAGTTCTTC. This translates into CASSQGSNSYNEQFF. This chain uses TRBV7-2 with TRBJ2-1; D gene unclear. This CDR3 is built from 15 residues. Trimming took 5 bases from V and 3 from J, leaving 14 bases between them. Germline loops: CDR1 SGHTA, CDR2 FQGNSA.

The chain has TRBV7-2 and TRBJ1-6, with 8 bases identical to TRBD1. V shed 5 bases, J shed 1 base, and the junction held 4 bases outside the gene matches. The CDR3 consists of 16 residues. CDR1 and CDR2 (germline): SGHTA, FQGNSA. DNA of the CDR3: TGTGCCAGCAGCAGTTACAGGGGGTCCTATAATTCACCCCTCCACTTT. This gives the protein CASSSYRGSYNSPLHF. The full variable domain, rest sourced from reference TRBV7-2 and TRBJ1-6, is GAGVSQSPSNKVTEKGKDVELRCDPISGHTALYWYRQSLGQGLEFLIYFQGNSAPDKSGLPSDRFSAERTGGSVSTLTIQRTQQEDSAVYLCASSSYRGSYNSPLHFGNGTRLTVT.

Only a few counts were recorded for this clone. This CDR3 reads CASSDQISEAFF. The CDR3 bases are TGTGCCAGCAGCGACCAGATTTCGGAAGCTTTCTTT. The J gene is TRBJ1-1, the V gene TRBV28, with D uncertain. Germline lookup yields CDR1 MDHEN and CDR2 SYDVKM. Trimming removed 6 bases at V and 8 bases at J, with 13 bases between. The CDR3 is 12 amino acids.

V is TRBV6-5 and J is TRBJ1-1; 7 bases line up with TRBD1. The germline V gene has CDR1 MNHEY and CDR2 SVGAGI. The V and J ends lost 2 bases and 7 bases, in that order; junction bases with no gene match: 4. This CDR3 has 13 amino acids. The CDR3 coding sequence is TGTGCCAGCAGTTACCCACAGGGGATTGAAGCTTTCTTT. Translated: CASSYPQGIEAFF.

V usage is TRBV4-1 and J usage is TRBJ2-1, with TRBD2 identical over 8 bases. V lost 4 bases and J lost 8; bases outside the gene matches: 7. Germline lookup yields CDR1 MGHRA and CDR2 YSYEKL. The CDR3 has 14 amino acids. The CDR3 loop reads CASSLSGTPDEQFF. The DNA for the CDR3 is TGCGCCAGCAGCCTTAGCGGGACCCCCGATGAGCAGTTCTTC.

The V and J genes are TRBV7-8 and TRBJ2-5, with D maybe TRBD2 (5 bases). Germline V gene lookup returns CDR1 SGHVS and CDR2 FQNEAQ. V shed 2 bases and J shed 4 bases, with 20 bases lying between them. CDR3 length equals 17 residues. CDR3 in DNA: TGTGCCAGCAGCTTATCATTTCGGAGAAGTGGGAGAGAGACCCAGTACTTC. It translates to CASSLSFRRSGRETQYF.

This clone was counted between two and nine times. Here the CDR3 reads CASSGVVNEKLFF. The CDR3 bases are TGTGCCAGCAGCGGGGTCGTTAATGAAAAACTGTTTTTT. The chain has TRBV9 and TRBJ1-4; D remains unclear. Trimming removed 3 bases at V and 4 bases at J, with 7 bases between. CDR1 SGDLS and CDR2 YYNGEE come from the germline V gene. The CDR3 sequence is 13 residues long.

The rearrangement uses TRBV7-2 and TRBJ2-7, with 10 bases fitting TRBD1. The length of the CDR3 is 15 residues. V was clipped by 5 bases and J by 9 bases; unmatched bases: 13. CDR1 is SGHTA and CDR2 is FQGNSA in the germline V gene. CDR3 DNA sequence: TGTGCCAGCAGCCTACCTTTGACAGGGGGCTATGGGCAGTACTTC. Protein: CASSLPLTGGYGQYF.

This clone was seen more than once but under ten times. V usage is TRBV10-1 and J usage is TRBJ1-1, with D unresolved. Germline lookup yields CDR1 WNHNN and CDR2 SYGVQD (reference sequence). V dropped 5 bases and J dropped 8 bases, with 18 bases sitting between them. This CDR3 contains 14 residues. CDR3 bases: TGCGCCAGCAGTCCGTCAAGAAGGACCGAGGAAGCTTTCTTT. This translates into CASSPSRRTEEAFF.

The CDR3 sequence is CASSPPGLEVYNEQFF. The CDR3 coding sequence is TGTGCCAGCAGCCCCCCGGGACTAGAGGTCTACAATGAGCAGTTCTTC. The chain uses TRBV7-2 and TRBJ2-1; 8 nucleotides align to TRBD2. The junction had 9 bases not matched to a gene; V was cut back by 5 bases and J by 3 bases. Per the germline V gene, CDR1 is SGHTA and CDR2 is FQGNSA. The length of the CDR3 is 16 residues.

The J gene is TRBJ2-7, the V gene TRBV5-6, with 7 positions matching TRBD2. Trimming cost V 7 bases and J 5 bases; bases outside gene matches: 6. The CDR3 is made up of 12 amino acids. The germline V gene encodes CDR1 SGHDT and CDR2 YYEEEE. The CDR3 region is CASAWAGDEQYF. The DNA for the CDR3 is TGTGCCAGCGCATGGGCGGGAGACGAGCAGTACTTC.

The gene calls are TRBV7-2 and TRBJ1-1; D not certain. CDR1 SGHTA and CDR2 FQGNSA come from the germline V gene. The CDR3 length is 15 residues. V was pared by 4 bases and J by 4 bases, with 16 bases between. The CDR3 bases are TGTGCCAGCAGCTCTTACGGCCAAAAGGGCACTGAAGCTTTCTTT. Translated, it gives CASSSYGQKGTEAFF.

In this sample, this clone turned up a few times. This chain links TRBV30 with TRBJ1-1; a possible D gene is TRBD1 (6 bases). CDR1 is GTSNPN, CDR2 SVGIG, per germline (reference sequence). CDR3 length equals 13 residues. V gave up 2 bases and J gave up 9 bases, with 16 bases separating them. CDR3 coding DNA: TGTGCCTGGAGTATAATCGAGGGGGGGCAAGCTTTCTTT. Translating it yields CAWSIIEGGQAFF.

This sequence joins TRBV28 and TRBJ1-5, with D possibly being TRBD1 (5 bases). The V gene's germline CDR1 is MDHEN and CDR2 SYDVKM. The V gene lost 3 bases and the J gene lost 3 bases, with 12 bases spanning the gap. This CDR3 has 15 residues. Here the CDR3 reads CASSFPPGLNQPQHF. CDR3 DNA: TGTGCCAGCAGTTTCCCTCCGGGGCTCAATCAGCCCCAGCATTTT.